This T cell receptor (beta chain) comes out of a study of T cells in Graves' hyperthyroidism and ophthalmopathy. Study summary: The authors collected peripheral blood at initial diagnosis, before any treatment.

Study results and caveats: Ophthalmopathy and stable hyperthyroidism were separated by a 13 V-J model.

The V gene lost 5 bases and the J gene lost 12 bases, with 12 bases spanning the gap. The CDR3 is made up of 11 amino acids. The germline V gene has CDR1 MGHDK and CDR2 SYGVNS. As to this clonotype: Antigen: not known.

TCR beta CDR3 regions were amplified from RNA transcripts. A first-round RT-PCR of the TCR CDR3 used the HTBI primer set. A single record per CDR3 protein comes from TCRdb applying MiXCR to the multiplex PCR reads. The top ten clones hold 30% to 40% of a sample with around 760,000 distinct CDR3 sequences, 30% to 40% of them seen once. In making diagnoses, clinical symptoms, serum thyroxine and TRAb, thyroid ultrasound and orbital computed tomography were all used. This sample holds PBMCs from 10 ml fresh peripheral blood. This clonotype originated in a middle-aged woman with Graves' hyperthyroidism. The chain recombines TRBV25-1 with TRBJ2-3; no clear D. Sample: blood. The CDR3 here is CASSPGPVQYF. In DNA, the CDR3 is TGTGCCAGCAGTCCCGGACCGGTCCAGTATTTT.